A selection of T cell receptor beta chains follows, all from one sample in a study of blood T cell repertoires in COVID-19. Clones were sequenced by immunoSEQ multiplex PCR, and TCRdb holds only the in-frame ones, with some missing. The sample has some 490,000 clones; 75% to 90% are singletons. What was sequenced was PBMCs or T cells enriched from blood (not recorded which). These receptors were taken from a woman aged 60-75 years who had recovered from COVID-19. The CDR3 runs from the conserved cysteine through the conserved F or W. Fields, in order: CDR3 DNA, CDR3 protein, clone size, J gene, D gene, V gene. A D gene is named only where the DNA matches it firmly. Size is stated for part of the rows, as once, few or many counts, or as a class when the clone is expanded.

DNA: TGCGCCAGCAGCCTGGGACAGGGGCGGACTGAAGCTTTCTTT
CDR3: CASSLGQGRTEAFF
size: few
J: TRBJ1-1
D: TRBD1
V: TRBV5-1

DNA: TGTGCCAGCAGTCCGATCCCCCCGACAGGGCCTAATGAAAAACTGTTTTTT
CDR3: CASSPIPPTGPNEKLFF
size: NA
J: TRBJ1-4
D: TRBD1
V: TRBV6-6

DNA: TGTGCCAGCAGCTTTGGGACAGGTCGCGATCAGCCCCAGCATTTT
CDR3: CASSFGTGRDQPQHF
size: NA
J: TRBJ1-5
D: TRBD1
V: TRBV7-8

DNA: TGTGCCTGGAGTGTCTCAGTGATTCGCTACACCTTC
CDR3: CAWSVSVIRYTF
size: NA
J: TRBJ1-2
D: NA
V: TRBV30

DNA: TGTGCCAGCAGCTTAGACTGGGGGCACGAGCAGTACTTC
CDR3: CASSLDWGHEQYF
size: NA
J: TRBJ2-7
D: NA
V: TRBV7-9

DNA: TGTGCCAGCAGCTTAAGTCTAGCCGGCGCGGAGCAGTTCTTC
CDR3: CASSLSLAGAEQFF
size: NA
J: TRBJ2-1
D: NA
V: TRBV7-2

DNA: TGCGCCAGCAGCCAGGACAGGGAAGGTCAGCCCCAGCATTTT
CDR3: CASSQDREGQPQHF
size: few
J: TRBJ1-5
D: TRBD1
V: TRBV4-1

DNA: TGTGCCAGTAGTTTAATCTCTGGAAACACCATATATTTT
CDR3: CASSLISGNTIYF
size: NA
J: TRBJ1-3
D: NA
V: TRBV19

DNA: TGCGCCAGCAGCGCGCCCAAACAGGGAATGGGTAATGAAAAACTGTTTTTT
CDR3: CASSAPKQGMGNEKLFF
size: NA
J: TRBJ1-4
D: NA
V: TRBV5-1

DNA: TGTGCCACCAGTGGGGGGGGGTCCTACGAGCAGTACTTC
CDR3: CATSGGGSYEQYF
size: NA
J: TRBJ2-7
D: TRBD2
V: TRBV24-1

DNA: TGCGCCAGCGGGGGACTGGGTAGTTATGGAAACACCATATATTTT
CDR3: CASGGLGSYGNTIYF
size: NA
J: TRBJ1-3
D: NA
V: TRBV4-1

DNA: NA
CDR3: CASSKVGQGIGDTQYF
size: NA
J: TRBJ2-3
D: NA
V: TRBV21-1

DNA: TGTGCCAGCAGTTATGAGCAGGGGGCACAATTCGGGGAGCTGTTTTTT
CDR3: CASSYEQGAQFGELFF
size: NA
J: TRBJ2-2
D: TRBD1
V: TRBV27

DNA: TGCAGCCAAACCGGGACAGGTTCCTACAATGAGCAGTTCTTC
CDR3: CSQTGTGSYNEQFF
size: NA
J: TRBJ2-1
D: TRBD1
V: TRBV29-1

DNA: TGTGCCACCAGCAGAGCCCTTTCACAGGGGGCCTCTGGGGCCAACGTCCTGACTTTC
CDR3: CATSRALSQGASGANVLTF
size: NA
J: TRBJ2-6
D: TRBD1
V: TRBV15

DNA: TGTGCCAGCAGCTTGTTCCCAAGGGGCGCGAGTAATTCACCCCTCCACTTT
CDR3: CASSLFPRGASNSPLHF
size: NA
J: TRBJ1-6
D: NA
V: TRBV11-2

DNA: TGCGCCAGCAGTGACAGGGGAGAGGAGACCCAGTACTTC
CDR3: CASSDRGEETQYF
size: NA
J: TRBJ2-5
D: NA
V: TRBV10-1

DNA: TGCGCCAGCGGGATTACAGGGGGCGTAGGGAACACTGAAGCTTTCTTT
CDR3: CASGITGGVGNTEAFF
size: few
J: TRBJ1-1
D: TRBD1
V: TRBV4-1

DNA: TGTGCCATCAGTTTGACAGGGTCCGACGGTGAGCAGTTCTTC
CDR3: CAISLTGSDGEQFF
size: NA
J: TRBJ2-1
D: TRBD1
V: TRBV10-3

DNA: TGCACCAGAACGACTAGCGGGGGGCCATGGGGCGATTGCACAGATACGCAGTATTTT
CDR3: CTRTTSGGPWGDCTDTQYF
size: NA
J: TRBJ2-3
D: NA
V: TRBV1

DNA: TGTGCCAGCTCACCAGGACAGATTAATGAAAAACTGTTTTTT
CDR3: CASSPGQINEKLFF
size: NA
J: TRBJ1-4
D: NA
V: TRBV18

DNA: TGTGCCAGCAGCGCGCGACAGCTAATGAACACTGAAGCTTTCTTT
CDR3: CASSARQLMNTEAFF
size: NA
J: TRBJ1-1
D: NA
V: TRBV7-2

DNA: TGTGCCAGCAGCTCGGGTACCGGGACAGGCAAAAACATTCAGTACTTC
CDR3: CASSSGTGTGKNIQYF
size: NA
J: TRBJ2-4
D: TRBD1
V: TRBV7-2

DNA: TGTGCCAGCAGTGGAGGGGAGACCCAGTACTTC
CDR3: CASSGGETQYF
size: NA
J: TRBJ2-5
D: NA
V: TRBV2

DNA: TGTGCCAGCAGTAACAGGGTTGGGGCCACTGAAGCTTTCTTT
CDR3: CASSNRVGATEAFF
size: NA
J: TRBJ1-1
D: NA
V: TRBV27

DNA: TGTGCCTGGAGTGATGCGGTTCGGGGTGAGCAGTTCTTC
CDR3: CAWSDAVRGEQFF
size: NA
J: TRBJ2-1
D: NA
V: TRBV30

DNA: TGTGCCAGCAGTGAAGTTACAGTACACACCTATAGCAATCAGCCCCAGCATTTT
CDR3: CASSEVTVHTYSNQPQHF
size: few
J: TRBJ1-5
D: NA
V: TRBV2

DNA: TGCGCCAGCAGCTCGGGACTTTCCTACAATGAGCAGTTCTTC
CDR3: CASSSGLSYNEQFF
size: NA
J: TRBJ2-1
D: NA
V: TRBV5-1